This TCR beta chain was observed in a study of cytomegalovirus exposure and HLA in healthy donors. The J segment lost 7 bases and the V segment lost 4 bases, leaving 14 bases of the junction unmatched. The CDR3 runs 18 residues. Germline CDR1 is SGDLS and CDR2 is YYNGEE. Findings and limits, study-wide: Presence/absence analyses took donor sequencing depth as roughly uniform.

About this clone itself: Its antigen is undetermined.

PCR employed 60 Vbeta and 13 Jbeta primers. Assay used: immunoSEQ multiplex PCR; TCRdb lists only in-frame clones, some missing. The sample yields 70,000 to 100,000 clones, 67% seen once. Sequences were obtained from PBMCs. This TCR derives from a woman aged 45 to 65 in good health and CMV-seropositive. This sequence joins TRBV9 and TRBJ2-3, with TRBD2 matching 14 bases. The CDR3, as DNA: TGTGCCAGCAGCCCGACTAGCGGGGGGGCCGACTTTTCAAATACGCAGTATTTT. Translation gives CASSPTSGGADFSNTQYF.